This TCR beta chain was retrieved from a study of beta chain features in type 1 diabetes. The CDR3 extends over 13 amino acids. V lost 2 bases and J lost 3, with 4 bases in between. Germline CDR1 reads MNHEY; CDR2 reads SVGAGI. Regarding this clone: Its antigen is as yet unknown.

Whole-study results and caveats: Whether TCRB rearrangement is influenced by HLA type was left unresolved in this analysis. VDJ junctions in type 1 diabetes patients carried more deletions and fewer insertions. Sampled from patients, naive, central memory and Treg TCRB repertoires appeared more similar than those sampled from healthy donors.

It was via CD45RO/CCR7/CD25/CD127/CD95/CD27 that CD4+ naive, central memory, regulatory and stem cell-like memory cells were sorted. Expressed TCRB transcripts were sequenced because the isolated RNA had all been reverse transcribed beforehand. The method was immunoSEQ multiplex PCR; TCRdb's version includes in-frame clones alone and lacks a portion of them. The table records fewer than 900,000 clones, roughly 17% of them present only once. The rearrangement links TRBV6-5 to TRBJ2-2; no clear D. This TCR derives from a woman between 18 and 29 years old in good health. The sample was naive CD4+ T cells from blood. CDR3 residues: CASSYPYTGELFF. DNA for the CDR3: TGTGCCAGCAGTTACCCGTACACCGGGGAGCTGTTTTTT.